The 14 T cell receptor beta chains below come from one sample, sequenced in a study of cytomegalovirus exposure and HLA in healthy donors. Primers for the PCR totalled 60 Vbeta and 13 Jbeta. Clones were read by immunoSEQ multiplex PCR, and TCRdb kept only the in-frame ones, dropping some. In the table there are 90,000 to 120,000 clones, less than 80% of which are singletons. The material sequenced was PBMCs. The source is a man aged 30 to 45 in good health and CMV-seronegative.

J is TRBJ2-7 and V is TRBV27; possibly TRBD2 for D (6 bases). This CDR3 contains 12 residues. The V end lost 10 bases, the J end lost 5 bases, and 15 bases lay between the germline ends. Germline V gene lookup returns CDR1 MNHEY and CDR2 SMNVEV (reference sequence). The CDR3 DNA follows: TGTGCCACCGGAGGGATGGGGGACGAGCAGTACTTC. It yields the protein CATGGMGDEQYF.

The CDR3 protein is CASSNPWTSGGSSYNEQFF. CDR3 DNA: TGTGCCAGCAGCAACCCCTGGACTAGCGGGGGAAGCTCCTACAATGAGCAGTTCTTC. The V gene is TRBV13, the J gene TRBJ2-1; TRBD2 matches at 13 bases. Germline V gene lookup returns CDR1 PRHDT and CDR2 FYEKMQ (reference sequence). V was clipped by 5 bases and J by 0 bases; unmatched bases: 10. The CDR3 runs 19 residues.

The V and J genes are TRBV29-1 and TRBJ2-1, with 15 bases identical to TRBD2. Trimming cost V 6 bases and J 4 bases; bases outside gene matches: 7. Germline V CDR1 and CDR2: SQVTM, ANQGSEA. The CDR3 is 16 residues long. CDR3 bases: TGCAGCGTCACAGGACTAGCGGGAGGGCGGTACAATGAGCAGTTCTTC. This sequence encodes CSVTGLAGGRYNEQFF.

The sample holds a few counts of this clone. The V call is TRBV7-2, the J call TRBJ1-6; 9 bases map to TRBD1. Trimming removed 5 bases from V and 6 bases from J; junction bases left unmatched: 2. The germline V gene has CDR1 SGHTA and CDR2 FQGNSA. This CDR3 has 14 amino acids. CDR3 in DNA: TGTGCCAGCAGCCAGGGACAGGGTAATTCACCCCTCCACTTT. Its translation is CASSQGQGNSPLHF.

This chain connects TRBV14 to TRBJ1-1; tentative D call: TRBD1 (6 bases). This CDR3 has 14 amino acids. Germline V gene data show CDR1 as SGHDN and CDR2 as FVKESK. V was clipped by 0 bases and J by 9 bases, with 14 bases between them. CDR3 loop: CASSQDTTGKQAFF. The CDR3 bases are TGTGCCAGCAGCCAAGATACCACAGGGAAACAAGCTTTCTTT.

This clone was seen a handful of times. The V and J genes are TRBV27 and TRBJ1-3, with 7 positions matching TRBD1. V lost 6 bases to trimming and J lost 1 base; unmatched junction nucleotides: 6. The CDR3 contains 15 residues. Per the germline V gene, CDR1 is MNHEY and CDR2 is SMNVEV (reference sequence). CDR3 sequence reads: CASSPTGASGNTIYF. CDR3 nucleotide sequence: TGTGCCAGCAGCCCAACAGGGGCGTCTGGAAACACCATATATTTT.

The V call is TRBV2, the J call TRBJ1-2; D is possibly TRBD1 (5 bases). Germline CDR1 and CDR2: SNHLY and FYNNEI. The CDR3 loop spans 15 amino acids. V lost 1 base and J lost 2, with 11 bases in between. In nucleotides, the CDR3 is TGTGCCAGCAGTGAAGGGGGGGAGCCCAACTATGGCTACACCTTC. The encoded protein is CASSEGGEPNYGYTF.

This chain joins TRBV7-3 and TRBJ2-5, with 10 bases fitting TRBD2. CDR3 length: 16 residues. J gave up 5 bases and V 2 bases, and 8 bases lay outside the gene matches. The germline gives CDR1 SGHTA, CDR2 FQGTGA. The CDR3 nucleotides are TGTGCCAGCAGCTTACAGCCAGCGGGGGGGCGGGAGACCCAGTACTTC. It translates to CASSLQPAGGRETQYF.

There are a few counts of this clone. The chain joins TRBV6-5 to TRBJ1-5; 9 bases are a match to TRBD1. Germline CDR1 reads MNHEY; CDR2 reads SVGAGI. V shed 2 bases and J 5 bases; nucleotides not matched to a gene: 4. The CDR3 consists of 15 residues. For the CDR3, the DNA is TGTGCCAGCAGTTACCAGGGACAGGGTCATCAGCCCCAGCATTTT. This codes for CASSYQGQGHQPQHF.

The chain joins TRBV4-1 to TRBJ2-4; D is unresolved. Germline values: CDR1 MGHRA, CDR2 YSYEKL. The CDR3 spans 12 residues. V was cut by 3 bases and J by 7 bases, with 7 bases left in between. CDR3 bases: TGCGCCAGCAGCCACGGAGACAACATTCAGTACTTC. Amino acid sequence: CASSHGDNIQYF.

The chain carries TRBV18 and TRBJ2-7; D possibly corresponds to TRBD1 (5 bases). This CDR3 region has 14 residues. Germline assignment: CDR1 KGHSH and CDR2 LQKENI. The V end was cut by 3 bases, the J end by 5 bases, with 14 bases between. The CDR3 DNA sequence: TGTGCCAGCTCACCTTCTTTACAGGAACACGAGCAGTACTTC. Protein sequence: CASSPSLQEHEQYF.

CDR3 bases: TGTGCCAGCTCCGGACAGAGCCGGGAGCAGTACTTC. It translates to CASSGQSREQYF. V gene TRBV18 combines with J gene TRBJ2-7; D may be TRBD1 (6 bases). The CDR3 totals 12 residues. V dropped 6 bases and J dropped 7 bases, with 13 bases sitting between them. Germline V lookup: CDR1 KGHSH, CDR2 LQKENI.

V usage is TRBV25-1 and J usage is TRBJ2-7; 8 nucleotides agree with TRBD2. Germline CDR1 MGHDK, CDR2 SYGVNS. V lost 4 bases and J lost 0; bases outside the gene matches: 5. This CDR3 contains 15 residues. The CDR3 is CASSAPGLGSYEQYF. The CDR3 coding sequence is TGTGCCAGCAGTGCACCGGGACTAGGCTCCTACGAGCAGTACTTC.

The chain has TRBV28 and TRBJ1-2, with 8 bases lining up with TRBD1. Germline V gives CDR1 MDHEN, CDR2 SYDVKM. The CDR3 extends over 12 amino acids. CDR3 DNA: TGTGCTACAGGGGGGCTTTCCAATGGCTACACCTTC. Protein product: CATGGLSNGYTF.